The present T cell receptor (beta chain) was sequenced within a study of T cells in Graves' hyperthyroidism and ophthalmopathy. Overall study: Before any treatment, at initial diagnosis, peripheral blood was collected.

RNA transcripts provided the source from which TCR beta CDR3 regions were amplified. During a first-round RT-PCR of the TCR CDR3, the HTBI primer set was used. TCRdb independently ran MiXCR on the multiplex PCR reads; one entry per CDR3 protein. The table lists about 740,000 distinct CDR3 sequences, roughly 15% of them singletons. Trimming cost V 4 bases and J 5 bases, with 14 bases left between them. Germline V lookup: CDR1 LNHDA, CDR2 SQIVND (reference sequence). The CDR3 extends over 14 amino acids. This clonotype was observed a handful of times. V is TRBV19 and J is TRBJ2-5, with unresolved D. The sequenced material came from blood. The TCR comes from a woman between 18 and 29 years old with Graves' hyperthyroidism. CDR3 sequence: CASSTILRRETQYF. DNA of the CDR3: TGTGCCAGTAGTACAATACTTCGGCGGGAGACCCAGTACTTC.